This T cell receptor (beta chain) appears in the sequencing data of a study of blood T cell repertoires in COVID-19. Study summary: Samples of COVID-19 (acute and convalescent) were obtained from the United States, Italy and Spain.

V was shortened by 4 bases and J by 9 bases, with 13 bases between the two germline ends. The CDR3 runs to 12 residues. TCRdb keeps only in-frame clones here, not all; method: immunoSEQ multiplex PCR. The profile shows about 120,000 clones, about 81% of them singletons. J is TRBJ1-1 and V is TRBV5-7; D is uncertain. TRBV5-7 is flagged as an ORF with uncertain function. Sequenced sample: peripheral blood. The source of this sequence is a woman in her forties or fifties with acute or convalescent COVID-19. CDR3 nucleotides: TGTGCCAGCAGCCACAGATTTGCCAAAGCTTTCTTT. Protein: CASSHRFAKAFF.